A single sample is the source of the 28 T cell receptor beta chains below, sequenced in a study of T cell repertoires in cytomegalovirus infection. TCRdb redid the calling of the reads with MiXCR, one entry per CDR3 protein. The table lists hundreds of thousands of distinct CDR3 sequences, 22% of them singletons. Sequencing was performed on CD8+ T cells from PBMCs. The receptor source for this set is a human donor in good health (CMV status not recorded). Some clones in this sample may be carry-over from other donors' samples.

This clonotype occurred many times. V usage is TRBV7-6 and J usage is TRBJ2-7; 7 bases map to TRBD1. The CDR3 consists of 12 residues. V dropped 4 bases and J dropped 6; count of bases not matched to a gene: 3. Germline V CDR1 and CDR2: SGHVS, FNYEAQ. The CDR3 DNA follows: TGTGCCAGCAGCTCGACAGGGCCCGAGCAGTACTTC. It translates to CASSSTGPEQYF.

This clonotype was observed a few times. The J gene is TRBJ2-3, the V gene TRBV7-6, with D tentatively TRBD2 (6 bases). V was cut by 6 bases and J by 3 bases, with 13 bases left in between. The CDR3 sequence is 14 residues long. Germline CDR1 SGHVS, CDR2 FNYEAQ. The CDR3 nucleotides read TGTGCCAGCAGATCTCCGGGGGTAACAGATACGCAGTATTTT. It specifies CASRSPGVTDTQYF.

There are many counts of this clonotype. The chain couples TRBV5-4 to TRBJ2-7; 7 nucleotides match TRBD2. The CDR3 loop spans 14 amino acids. After removal of 0 bases from V and 2 bases from J, the junction contained 2 bases not matched to a gene. Germline CDR1 SGHNT, CDR2 YYREEE (reference sequence). The CDR3 loop reads CASSLAGGTYEQYF. CDR3 nucleotide sequence: TGTGCCAGCAGCTTGGCCGGGGGGACCTACGAGCAGTACTTC.

The chain has TRBV27 and TRBJ2-3, with 9 bases fitting TRBD2. The CDR3 loop spans 15 amino acids. The V gene end was trimmed by 6 bases and the J gene end by 2 bases; junction bases not matched to a gene: 6. Germline V gene lookup returns CDR1 MNHEY and CDR2 SMNVEV (reference sequence). CDR3 nucleotide sequence: TGTGCCAGCAGCGAGGGACTAGCCAACACAGATACGCAGTATTTT. The encoded protein is CASSEGLANTDTQYF.

Ten or more counts support this clonotype. CDR3 DNA: TGTGCCAGCAGTTTTTACGGGACCAGGGGAGCCCAGCATTTT. It yields the protein CASSFYGTRGAQHF. The chain uses TRBV28 and TRBJ1-5; the D gene is possibly TRBD1 (6 bases). The CDR3 consists of 14 residues. With 3 bases removed from V and 11 bases from J, the gap between germline ends came to 17 bases. Germline CDR1 MDHEN, CDR2 SYDVKM.

This clonotype was observed a few times. V gene TRBV4-2 combines with J gene TRBJ2-1, with D perhaps TRBD1 (6 bases). Germline loops: CDR1 LGHNA, CDR2 YNFKEQ. CDR3 length equals 15 residues. Deletions cut 1 base from V and 3 bases from J, with 10 bases between. The CDR3 loop is CASSQGGQNYNEQFF. DNA for the CDR3: TGTGCCAGCAGCCAAGGCGGACAGAACTACAATGAGCAGTTCTTC.

This clonotype was seen a few times. This rearrangement joins TRBV7-6 to TRBJ2-4, with 8 bases aligning to TRBD2. Germline V gene sequence: CDR1 SGHVS, CDR2 FNYEAQ. The CDR3 is 16 residues long. The V segment lost 5 bases and the J segment 0 bases; nucleotides outside the gene matches: 6. The CDR3 loop reads CASSPGGVAAKNIQYF. CDR3 coding DNA: TGTGCCAGCAGCCCGGGGGGGGTAGCAGCCAAAAACATTCAGTACTTC. The whole variable domain, remainder taken from reference TRBV7-6 and TRBJ2-4, is GAGVSQSPRYKVTKRGQDVALRCDPISGHVSLYWYRQALGQGPEFLTYFNYEAQQDKSGLPNDRFSAERPEGSISTLTIQRTEQRDSAMYRCASSPGGVAAKNIQYFGAGTRLSVL.

This clonotype was seen a handful of times. V usage is TRBV6-6 and J usage is TRBJ1-1, with D perhaps matching TRBD1 (5 bases). This CDR3 spans 16 amino acids. V was shortened by 1 base and J by 1 base, with 13 bases between the two germline ends. Germline V gene data show CDR1 as MNHNY and CDR2 as SVGAGI (reference sequence). CDR3 sequence: CASSYYPPTENTEAFF. The CDR3 DNA reads as TGTGCCAGCAGTTACTACCCGCCGACAGAGAACACTGAAGCTTTCTTT.

The rearrangement joins TRBV9 to TRBJ1-1; no clear D. The CDR3 contains 13 residues. Germline values: CDR1 SGDLS, CDR2 YYNGEE. V was pared by 0 bases and J by 3 bases, with 6 bases between. Here the CDR3 DNA reads TGTGCCAGCAGCGTAGATGGGGACACTGAAGCTTTCTTT. Encoded protein: CASSVDGDTEAFF.

This chain links TRBV19 with TRBJ2-1, with TRBD2 as a possible D gene (7 bases). V was trimmed by 10 bases and J by 6 bases, leaving 19 bases between them. The CDR3 has 14 residues. CDR1 is LNHDA, CDR2 SQIVND, per germline (reference sequence). CDR3 coding DNA: TGTGCCACCGAGAAACGGGGGGCCACCAATGAGCAGTTCTTC. Translated: CATEKRGATNEQFF.

CDR3 DNA: TGCAGTGCAACCACTTACATAGCCAAAAACATTCAGTACTTC. Amino acid sequence: CSATTYIAKNIQYF. V gene TRBV20-1 combines with J gene TRBJ2-4; D not certain. V was cut by 6 bases and J by 0 bases, with 12 bases left in between. CDR1 DFQATT and CDR2 SNEGSKA come from the germline V gene (reference sequence). The CDR3 spans 14 residues.

A remark on this clonotype: This sequence may be a read error, since a much larger clone differs from it by one base. This is likely a read error, given that the CDR3 carries no conserved phenylalanine or tryptophan at its end. The chain employs TRBV12-3 or TRBV12-4 and TRBJ2-7; TRBD1 matches at 8 bases. The CDR3 is made up of 14 amino acids. Trimming cost V 3 bases and J 3 bases; bases outside gene matches: 4. CDR3 nucleotide sequence: TGTGCCAGCAGTTTTGCCGGGACAGGCTACGAGCAGTACTTA. As protein: CASSFAGTGYEQYL.

The chain recombines TRBV2 with TRBJ2-1; D is unresolved. V was clipped by 0 bases and J by 6 bases, with 6 bases between them. Germline V CDR1 and CDR2: SNHLY, FYNNEI. The length of the CDR3 is 13 residues. The CDR3 region is CASSEAHGNEQFF. The CDR3 DNA reads TGTGCCAGCAGTGAAGCCCATGGCAATGAGCAGTTCTTC.

This clonotype was picked up many times. This sequence joins TRBV12-3 or TRBV12-4 and TRBJ2-7; TRBD1 or TRBD2 may be the D gene (5 bases each). The V end lost 6 bases, the J end lost 3 bases, and 15 bases lay between the germline ends. CDR3 size: 14 residues. CDR3 sequence reads: CASRLSGRVYEQYF. CDR3 bases: TGTGCCAGCAGGCTGTCGGGACGAGTCTACGAGCAGTACTTC.

The CDR3 DNA reads TGCGCCAGCAGCCAAGATATAGGGAATTATGGCTACACCTTC. It codes for CASSQDIGNYGYTF. The chain carries TRBV4-3 and TRBJ1-2, with D uncertain. Germline V gene sequence: CDR1 LGHNA, CDR2 YSLEER. CDR3 length: 14 amino acids. V lost 0 bases and J 5 bases, leaving 10 bases between the germline ends.

The V call is TRBV28, the J call TRBJ1-4; TRBD1 agrees at 10 bases. Germline CDR1 reads MDHEN; CDR2 reads SYDVKM. The J segment lost 8 bases and the V segment lost 6 bases, leaving 6 bases of the junction unmatched. The CDR3 spans 14 residues. CDR3 DNA: TGTGCCAGCAGCTCCGGACAGGGGGGGGAAAAACTGTTTTTT. As protein: CASSSGQGGEKLFF.

The rearrangement joins TRBV7-6 to TRBJ2-3; D is unresolved. Germline V gives CDR1 SGHVS, CDR2 FNYEAQ. This CDR3 is built from 15 residues. The ends were cut back, 0 bases at V and 2 bases at J, with 9 bases in the middle. The CDR3 region is CASSLAPGSTDTQYF. CDR3 coding DNA: TGTGCCAGCAGCTTAGCGCCCGGATCCACAGATACGCAGTATTTT. The full variable domain, in which reference TRBV7-6 and TRBJ2-3 provide the parts outside the CDR3, is GAGVSQSPRYKVTKRGQDVALRCDPISGHVSLYWYRQALGQGPEFLTYFNYEAQQDKSGLPNDRFSAERPEGSISTLTIQRTEQRDSAMYRCASSLAPGSTDTQYFGPGTRLTVL.

The J gene is TRBJ2-2, the V gene TRBV11-3; 13 nucleotides line up with TRBD2. V gave up 3 bases and J gave up 0 bases; unmatched junction bases: 1. The CDR3 consists of 17 residues. From germline, CDR1 is SGHNT and CDR2 YENEEA. The CDR3 reads CASSLTSGGPNTGELFF. The DNA of the CDR3 is TGTGCCAGCAGCTTGACTAGCGGGGGGCCGAACACCGGGGAGCTGTTTTTT.

The chain has TRBV24-1 and TRBJ1-2; 7 positions agree with TRBD1. Per the germline V gene, CDR1 is KGHDR and CDR2 is SFDVKD. Trimming cost V 3 bases and J 5 bases; bases outside gene matches: 8. This CDR3 spans 15 amino acids. CDR3 DNA: TGTGCCACCAGTGATGCCGGGACAGAGGTTTATGGCTACACCTTC. Encoded protein: CATSDAGTEVYGYTF.

About this clonotype: The junction departs from the called germline gene at one end, perhaps through a read error. V usage is TRBV19 and J usage is TRBJ1-2; D not certain. The CDR3 spans 15 residues. CDR1 and CDR2 (germline): LNHDA, SQIVND (reference sequence). The DNA for the CDR3 is TGTGCGAGTAATATGGCTGTCCGTACTAACTATGGCTACACCTTC. As protein: CASNMAVRTNYGYTF.

The chain combines TRBV12-3 or TRBV12-4 with TRBJ1-2; 10 bases align to TRBD1. V lost 1 base, J lost 2 bases, and 4 bases stayed unmatched. The CDR3 covers 16 residues. CDR3 coding DNA: TGTGCCAGCAGTTTAGACTGGACAGGGGGAAACTATGGCTACACCTTC. Translation gives CASSLDWTGGNYGYTF.

The chain employs TRBV7-7 and TRBJ2-5, with TRBD1 identical over 10 bases. The CDR3 loop spans 15 amino acids. Trimming at V came to 5 bases and at J to 5 bases, leaving 8 bases not matched to a gene. Looked up from germline, CDR1 is SSHAT and CDR2 is FNYEAQ (reference sequence). The CDR3 protein is CASSKRQGAWETQYF. The CDR3 DNA reads as TGTGCCAGCAGCAAACGACAGGGGGCCTGGGAGACCCAGTACTTC. Together with reference TRBV7-7 and TRBJ2-5, the CDR3 gives the full variable domain: GAGVSQSPRYKVTKRGQDVTLRCDPISSHATLYWYQQALGQGPEFLTYFNYEAQPDKSGLPSDRFSAERPEGSISTLTIQRTEQRDSAMYRCASSKRQGAWETQYFGPGTRLLVL.

The sample holds many counts of this clonotype. The chain is built from TRBV11-3 and TRBJ2-1, with a tentative D call TRBD2 (6 bases). The CDR3 runs to 15 residues. Trimming left V 5 bases short and J 0 bases short, with 11 bases between. Germline V gene sequence: CDR1 SGHNT, CDR2 YENEEA. CDR3 DNA: TGTGCCAGCAGCGCGGGACGGAGCTCCTACAATGAGCAGTTCTTC. Translating it yields CASSAGRSSYNEQFF.

This clonotype occurred many times. The chain recombines TRBV6-1 with TRBJ1-1, with D possibly being TRBD1 (6 bases). Germline CDR1 and CDR2: MNHNS and SASEGT. This CDR3 has 15 residues. V shed 5 bases and J shed 0 bases, with 13 bases lying between them. In DNA form, the CDR3 reads TGTGCCAGCAGTTTATATACAGGGATGAACACTGAAGCTTTCTTT. Amino acid sequence: CASSLYTGMNTEAFF.

This clonotype was found a few times. This chain joins TRBV29-1 and TRBJ2-4; 7 bases are a match to TRBD1. Germline-derived CDR1 and CDR2 are SQVTM and ANQGSEA. This CDR3 spans 13 amino acids. Trimming at V came to 4 bases and at J to 8 bases, leaving 8 bases not matched to a gene. Written as DNA, the CDR3 is TGCAGCGTTGGAGGGACAGAGAGGGACATTCAGTACTTC. It yields the protein CSVGGTERDIQYF.

This clonotype has more than one count but fewer than ten. The chain carries TRBV7-6 and TRBJ2-2, with a tentative D call TRBD1 (6 bases). V dropped 3 bases and J dropped 0 bases, with 17 bases sitting between them. The CDR3 sequence is 18 residues long. Germline loops: CDR1 SGHVS, CDR2 FNYEAQ. The CDR3 bases are TGTGCCAGCAGCTTCCAACAGGGTACGGTTGCGAACACCGGGGAGCTGTTTTTT. This translates into CASSFQQGTVANTGELFF.

This clonotype has only one observation. DNA for the CDR3: TGCAGTGCTAGAGATCAAGGGGCCGGCCAGCCCCAGCATTTT. Encoded protein: CSARDQGAGQPQHF. This sequence joins TRBV20-1 and TRBJ1-5; D is possibly TRBD1 (5 bases). The CDR3 covers 14 residues. Trimming shortened V by 0 bases and J by 7 bases, and 13 bases separated the two germline ends. CDR1 is DFQATT and CDR2 is SNEGSKA in the germline V gene (reference sequence).

This clonotype turned up a few times. The DNA of the CDR3 is TGTGCCAGCAGTTTCGGCTACTCAGATACGCAGTATTTT. It yields the protein CASSFGYSDTQYF. This chain joins TRBV12-3 or TRBV12-4 and TRBJ2-3; D not resolved. Deletions cut 3 bases from V and 4 bases from J, with 8 bases between. The length of the CDR3 is 13 residues.